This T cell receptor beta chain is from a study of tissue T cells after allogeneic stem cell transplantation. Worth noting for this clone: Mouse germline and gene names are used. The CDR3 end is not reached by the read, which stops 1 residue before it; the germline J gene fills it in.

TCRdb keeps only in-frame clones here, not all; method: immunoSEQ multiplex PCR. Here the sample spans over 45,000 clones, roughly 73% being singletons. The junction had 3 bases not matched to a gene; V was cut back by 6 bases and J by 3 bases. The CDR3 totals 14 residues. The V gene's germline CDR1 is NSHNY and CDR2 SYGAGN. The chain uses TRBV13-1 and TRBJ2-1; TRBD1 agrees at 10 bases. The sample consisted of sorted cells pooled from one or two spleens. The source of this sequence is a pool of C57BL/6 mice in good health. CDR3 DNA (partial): TGTGCCAGCACCCGGGACAGGGGCTATGCTGAGCAGTTC. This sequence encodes CASTRDRGYAEQF. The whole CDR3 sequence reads CASTRDRGYAEQFF.